Following are 16 T cell receptor beta chains from one sample sequenced in a study of low-dose radiotherapy and immunotherapy resistance in tumors. Time point: before trial treatment. Primers targeting TRAV and TRBV primed first-strand cDNA, covering alpha and beta chains. TCRs underwent about 22 PCR cycles of amplification with a constant-region primer and V-primer adapter. TCRdb redid the calling of the reads with MiXCR, one entry per CDR3 protein. The repertoire holds nearly 95,000 distinct CDR3 sequences, with 9.4% as singletons. The specimen comprised PBMCs, sampled before treatment. Every receptor here comes from a male donor with prostate cancer.

This clonotype was seen at least ten times. The J gene is TRBJ2-1, the V gene TRBV2; D is possibly TRBD1 (5 bases). This CDR3 region has 17 residues. Germline-derived CDR1 and CDR2 are SNHLY and FYNNEI. V lost 1 base and J lost 0, with 13 bases in between. DNA for the CDR3: TGTGCCAGCAGTGAAGTTCCAGGGCCCAGCTCCTACAATGAGCAGTTCTTC. It translates to CASSEVPGPSSYNEQFF.

Points on this clonotype: This is likely an artifact of a read error, given a far larger clone one base away. The chain has TRBV20-1 and TRBJ2-7; TRBD1 matches at 7 bases. Germline V gives CDR1 DFQATT, CDR2 SNEGSKA (reference sequence). The CDR3 extends over 15 amino acids. Trimming at V came to 5 bases and at J to 7 bases, leaving 17 bases not matched to a gene. This CDR3 reads CSAGITGARTNEQYF. CDR3 coding DNA: TGCAGTGCTGGGATCACAGGGGCTCGTACCAATGAGCAGTACTTC.

This clonotype was detected ten times or more. The chain is built from TRBV29-1 and TRBJ2-3; TRBD1 matches at 7 bases. In germline, CDR1 is SQVTM, CDR2 ANQGSEA. After removal of 7 bases from V and 3 bases from J, the junction contained 7 bases not matched to a gene. CDR3 length equals 13 residues. The CDR3 reads CSGNRGITDTQYF. The CDR3 region has the DNA TGCAGCGGGAACAGGGGAATAACAGATACGCAGTATTTT.

At least ten counts were recorded for this clonotype. The chain combines TRBV20-1 with TRBJ2-3, with D perhaps assigned TRBD1 or TRBD2 (5 bases each). The V end was cut by 4 bases, the J end by 7 bases, with 12 bases between. This CDR3 is 12 amino acids long. Germline lookup yields CDR1 DFQATT and CDR2 SNEGSKA (reference sequence). The DNA for the CDR3 is TGCAGTGCTAAACGGGGCGAAAATACGCAGTATTTT. This gives the protein CSAKRGENTQYF.

Points on this clonotype: Sequence at one end of the junction differs from germline and may be a read error. The chain is built from TRBV5-4 and TRBJ2-7; D is undetermined. The CDR3 totals 16 residues. Germline CDR1 reads SGHNT; CDR2 reads YYREEE (reference sequence). The CDR3 bases are TGTGCCAGCAGCTTAAGCCGCGGCTTACAAACCCACGAGCAGTATTTC. Translating gives CASSLSRGLQTHEQYF.

This clonotype was recorded many times. The V gene is TRBV28, the J gene TRBJ1-6, with 8 bases identical to TRBD1. V gave up 4 bases and J gave up 9 bases; unmatched junction bases: 8. The CDR3 contains 15 residues. Germline CDR1 MDHEN, CDR2 SYDVKM. CDR3 residues: CASSSGQARGSPLHF. The DNA of the CDR3 is TGTGCCAGCAGTTCGGGACAGGCGAGAGGTTCACCCCTCCACTTT. The whole variable domain, filled in from reference TRBV28 and TRBJ1-6, reads DVKVTQSSRYLVKRTGEKVFLECVQDMDHENMFWYRQDPGLGLRLIYFSYDVKMKEKGDIPEGYSVSREKKERFSLILESASTNQTSMYLCASSSGQARGSPLHFGNGTRLTVT.

The rearrangement uses TRBV12-3 or TRBV12-4 and TRBJ2-3, with TRBD2 matching 7 bases. CDR3 length equals 14 residues. Losses at the gene ends were 6 bases for V and 3 bases for J; bases not matched to a gene: 6. The chain's CDR3 is CASRVRGRTDTQYF. The DNA of the CDR3 is TGTGCCAGCAGGGTTCGCGGGAGAACAGATACGCAGTATTTT.

This clonotype showed up just a few times. The V call is TRBV24-1, the J call TRBJ1-2; 10 bases map to TRBD1. The germline V gene encodes CDR1 KGHDR and CDR2 SFDVKD. Trimming took 6 bases from V and 10 from J; bases not matched to a gene: 4. The CDR3 covers 12 residues. CDR3 region: CATSLGQGDYTF. In DNA, the CDR3 is TGTGCCACCAGTCTCGGACAGGGGGACTACACCTTC.

At least ten counts were recorded for this clonotype. The J gene is TRBJ2-3, the V gene TRBV28, with D maybe TRBD2 (6 bases). The CDR3 sequence is 18 residues long. CDR1 MDHEN and CDR2 SYDVKM come from the germline V gene. The V end lost 5 bases, the J end lost 2 bases, and 23 bases lay between the germline ends. The CDR3 sequence: CASSPRGGRAGSTDTQYF. The CDR3 region has the DNA TGTGCCAGCAGTCCCCGAGGAGGCCGGGCGGGGTCCACAGATACGCAGTATTTT.

There are many counts of this clonotype. The J gene is TRBJ1-4, the V gene TRBV12-3 or TRBV12-4; TRBD1 matches at 7 bases. V lost 5 bases to trimming and J lost 6 bases; unmatched junction nucleotides: 9. This CDR3 comprises 15 residues. CDR3 DNA sequence: TGTGCCAGCAGTCTCACAGGGACAGCTTATGAAAAACTGTTTTTT. This gives the protein CASSLTGTAYEKLFF.

This clonotype was observed many times. This chain joins TRBV28 and TRBJ1-1; 7 positions agree with TRBD1. Unmatched junction bases numbered 12, after V lost 1 base and J lost 7 bases. Germline V gene data show CDR1 as MDHEN and CDR2 as SYDVKM. This CDR3 is 16 amino acids long. The CDR3 DNA is TGTGCCAGCAGTTTATTTGACAGGGTTAATAATCTTGAAGCTTTCTTT. It codes for CASSLFDRVNNLEAFF.

Many counts were recorded for this clonotype. V and J are TRBV7-6 and TRBJ2-5; TRBD2 matches at 15 bases. The CDR3 length is 19 residues. After removal of 2 bases from V and 5 bases from J, the junction contained 12 bases not matched to a gene. Germline V CDR1 and CDR2: SGHVS, FNYEAQ. The CDR3 is CASSLRPGLAGGLPETQYF. DNA of the CDR3: TGTGCCAGCAGCTTACGACCAGGACTAGCGGGAGGGCTCCCCGAGACCCAGTACTTC.

This clonotype was seen many times. The rearrangement joins TRBV27 to TRBJ1-5; no clear D gene. V was shortened by 2 bases and J by 4 bases, with 9 bases between the two germline ends. Germline CDR1 MNHEY, CDR2 SMNVEV (reference sequence). The CDR3 totals 14 residues. This CDR3 reads CASSLMGGNQPQHF. The CDR3, as DNA: TGTGCCAGCAGTTTAATGGGAGGAAATCAGCCCCAGCATTTT.

This clonotype has at least ten counts. The rearrangement joins TRBV6-6 to TRBJ1-2; TRBD1 matches 9 bases. The CDR3 spans 16 residues. The junction had 12 bases not matched to a gene; V was cut back by 6 bases and J by 4 bases. Germline V gene sequence: CDR1 MNHNY, CDR2 SVGAGI (reference sequence). The CDR3 is CASSTSQGARSYGYTF. CDR3 nucleotide sequence: TGTGCCAGCAGCACCTCACAGGGGGCGAGGAGCTATGGCTACACCTTC.

On this clonotype: This likely reflects a read error, since a far larger clone is one base away. Likely a read error: the CDR3 ends without its conserved phenylalanine or tryptophan. The V and J genes are TRBV7-2 and TRBJ2-1; TRBD2 matches 14 bases. This CDR3 comprises 16 residues. Germline loops: CDR1 SGHTA, CDR2 FQGNSA. The CDR3 sequence is CASSQGGLAGVGEQFL. The CDR3 nucleotides are TGCGCCAGCAGCCAAGGGGGACTAGCGGGAGTGGGTGAGCAGTTCTTG.

This clonotype was seen repeatedly, ten times or more. The J gene is TRBJ2-2, the V gene TRBV25-1; D gene unclear. Germline-derived CDR1 and CDR2 are MGHDK and SYGVNS. CDR3 length: 13 residues. Trimming cost V 5 bases and J 1 base, with 5 bases left between them. For the CDR3, the DNA is TGTGCCAGCAGTTACATGAACACCGGGGAGCTGTTTTTT. Encoded protein: CASSYMNTGELFF.